This T cell receptor (beta chain) emerged from a study of cytomegalovirus exposure and HLA in healthy donors. Study at large: There were around 100 million unique TCR beta sequences, drawn from 180 million or so T cells, in an earlier analysis. Among the 400 or so donors who were genotyped, roughly 76% fell in the genetic ancestry cluster that is associated with self-reported Caucasian donors.

CDR1 and CDR2 (germline): MNHNS, SASEGT. The trim removed 1 base at V and 5 bases at J, leaving 5 bases unmatched. CDR3 length: 15 residues. Comment on this clone: Antigen unknown.

Overall study results and limits: The authors reported that TCR beta sequences could predict HLA-A and HLA-B alleles. These predictions were accurate for most subjects in the first cohort.

The PCR employed 60 Vbeta primers together with 13 Jbeta primers. TCRdb's copy holds only in-frame clones and misses some; the assay was immunoSEQ multiplex PCR. The table lists roughly 120,000 clones, around 88% of them singletons. The receptor was isolated from a man aged 35-49 years in good health and CMV-seronegative. Sequencing was performed on PBMCs. The chain couples TRBV6-1 to TRBJ2-3, with 8 bases lining up with TRBD1. The CDR3 loop is CASSEVAGGEDTQYF. The CDR3 bases are TGTGCCAGCAGTGAAGTGGCAGGGGGCGAAGATACGCAGTATTTT.